Listed below are T cell receptor beta chains from one sample, sequenced in a study of blood T cell repertoires in COVID-19. The data were produced by immunoSEQ multiplex PCR, yet TCRdb's version contains in-frame clones alone and is incomplete. The table records roughly 68,000 clones, 87% of them present only once. What was sequenced was peripheral blood. The receptors originated from a woman in her forties or fifties with COVID-19, enrolled during active disease. The CDR3 runs from the conserved cysteine through the conserved F or W.

>TRBV9
CASSVLGTSGYEQYF
>TRBV28
CASSLFQYEQYF
>TRBV6-4
CASPFVAACSYEQYF
>TRBV4-2
CASSSNPGQGDVEAFF
>TRBV24-1
CATSDLSGDQPQHF
>TRBV27
CASRDRPGVLTEAFF
>TRBV9
CASSITGAGELFF
>TRBV11-2
CASSPLRDSPREQYF
>TRBV7-7
CASSLAGLAAGNEQFF
>TRBV18
CASSSGQVETQYF
>TRBV3-1/TRBV3-2
CASSHWGGANVLTF
>TRBV19
CASSMTSNNQPQHF
>TRBV10-3
CAIRGDSSYNSPLHF
>TRBV5-5
CASSLGQANYGYTF
>TRBV5-6
CASSMRSTGELFF
>TRBV6-5
CASGDWSEAFF
>TRBV3-1/TRBV3-2
CASSQSQGRVEKLFF
>TRBV5-8
CASSLNSLGEQYF
>TRBV5-6
CASSRGRDTDTQYF
>TRBV6-5
CASSINYEQYF
>TRBV10-3
CAISAEGELFF
>TRBV6-5
CASSTAGAAGNTIYF
>TRBV11-3
CASSGTGATPDTQYF
>TRBV19
CASRGQGVRGYTF
>TRBV6-5
CASSLGNRINEKLFF
>TRBV5-1
CASSSAATGVETQYF
>TRBV4-1
CASSNTYRDSSYNEQFF
>TRBV5-1
CASSSSNNEQFF